The TCR beta chain described here comes from a study of T cell responses to AZD1222 COVID-19 vaccine. Study outcomes and limitations: The study reported that nearly half of spike-specific TCRs target unmutated variant regions. No repertoire was sampled before or during the peak T cell response, only after it. Just a handful of AZD1222 recipients were seropositive at baseline.

About this clone itself: Its specificity is not known.

V was shortened by 5 bases and J by 2 bases, with 5 bases between the two germline ends. Germline CDR1 SGHTA, CDR2 FQGNSA. CDR3 length equals 12 residues. The data were produced by immunoSEQ multiplex PCR, yet TCRdb's version contains in-frame clones alone and is incomplete. This table has 120,000 or so clones, approximately 90% appearing once. V gene TRBV7-2 combines with J gene TRBJ2-3; D is undetermined. This clonotype was obtained from an adult in good health. The material was peripheral blood, obtained on day 0 of MenACWY control vaccination. The DNA of the CDR3 is TGTGCCAGCAGCGGCTCCACAGATACGCAGTATTTT. Translation gives CASSGSTDTQYF. The whole variable domain, remainder taken from reference TRBV7-2 and TRBJ2-3, is GAGVSQSPSNKVTEKGKDVELRCDPISGHTALYWYRQSLGQGLEFLIYFQGNSAPDKSGLPSDRFSAERTGGSVSTLTIQRTQQEDSAVYLCASSGSTDTQYFGPGTRLTVL.